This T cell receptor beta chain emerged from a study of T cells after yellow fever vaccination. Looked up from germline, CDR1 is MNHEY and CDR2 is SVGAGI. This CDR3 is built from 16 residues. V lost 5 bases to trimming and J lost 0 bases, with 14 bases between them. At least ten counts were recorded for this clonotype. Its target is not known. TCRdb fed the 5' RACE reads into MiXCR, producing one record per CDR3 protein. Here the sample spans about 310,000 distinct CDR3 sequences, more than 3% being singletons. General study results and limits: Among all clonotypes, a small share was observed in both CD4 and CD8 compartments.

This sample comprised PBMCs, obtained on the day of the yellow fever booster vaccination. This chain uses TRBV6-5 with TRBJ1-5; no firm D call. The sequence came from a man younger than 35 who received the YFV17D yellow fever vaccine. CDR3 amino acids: CASSQDRPFSNQPQHF. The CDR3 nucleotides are TGTGCCAGCAGTCAGGATCGTCCTTTTAGCAATCAGCCCCAGCATTTT.